This T cell receptor (beta chain) originates from a study of blood T cells in healthy people across ages. For this clonotype: No antigen is known for it.

Per-sample PBMC isolation yielded at least 6.5 million cells. Primers used in a second PCR of about 6 to 11 cycles were a sample-barcoded 5' primer and a J-beta primer mix. Each CDR3 protein gets one entry after TCRdb re-called the 5' RACE reads with MiXCR. The table lists 1.5 million to 2 million distinct CDR3 sequences, about 50% of them singletons. The study, taken as a whole, reports: There were more naive CD4+ cells and higher diversity in long-lived donors than in aged donors. Expanded clonotype shifts may have been confounded, as the donors had an unknown CMV status. Roughly linear declines in TCR beta diversity per million T cells occurred with age.

CDR1 LGHDT and CDR2 YNNKEL come from the germline V gene (reference sequence). The CDR3 is made up of 15 amino acids. The V gene lost 5 bases and the J gene lost 7 bases, with 18 bases spanning the gap. This rearrangement joins TRBV3-1 to TRBJ2-1; possible D gene TRBD1, 5 bases. The sample was blood. The TCR originated in a woman between 35 and 50 years old in good health. The chain's CDR3 is CASSKTDSPPNEQFF. DNA for the CDR3: TGTGCCAGCAGCAAGACAGACTCCCCACCAAATGAGCAGTTCTTC.